This T cell receptor beta chain comes out of a study of CD8+ T cells in alopecia areata. Overall study: Treated patients were dosed with oral tofacitinib, taking 5 to 10 mg twice daily.

Patients with alopecia areata provided lesional scalp punch biopsies as well as peripheral blood. Sorting separated CD4+ and CD8+ T cells out of PBMCs. Germline V lookup: CDR1 SGHTA, CDR2 FQGNSA. The length of the CDR3 is 16 residues. V was cut by 2 bases and J by 1 base, with 14 bases left in between. It was cDNA, reverse transcribed from extracted RNA, that served as the sequencing template. The method was immunoSEQ multiplex PCR; TCRdb's version includes in-frame clones alone and lacks a portion of them. The sample yields some 150,000 clones, 40% to 60% seen once. The sample consisted of CD8+ T cells sorted from blood, taken at week 0. The chain is built from TRBV7-2 and TRBJ2-5; no firm D call. This receptor was taken from a human donor with alopecia areata. The CDR3 reads CASSLSSWAAQETQYF. The CDR3 region has the DNA TGTGCCAGCAGCTTATCCAGTTGGGCGGCCCAAGAGACCCAGTACTTC.